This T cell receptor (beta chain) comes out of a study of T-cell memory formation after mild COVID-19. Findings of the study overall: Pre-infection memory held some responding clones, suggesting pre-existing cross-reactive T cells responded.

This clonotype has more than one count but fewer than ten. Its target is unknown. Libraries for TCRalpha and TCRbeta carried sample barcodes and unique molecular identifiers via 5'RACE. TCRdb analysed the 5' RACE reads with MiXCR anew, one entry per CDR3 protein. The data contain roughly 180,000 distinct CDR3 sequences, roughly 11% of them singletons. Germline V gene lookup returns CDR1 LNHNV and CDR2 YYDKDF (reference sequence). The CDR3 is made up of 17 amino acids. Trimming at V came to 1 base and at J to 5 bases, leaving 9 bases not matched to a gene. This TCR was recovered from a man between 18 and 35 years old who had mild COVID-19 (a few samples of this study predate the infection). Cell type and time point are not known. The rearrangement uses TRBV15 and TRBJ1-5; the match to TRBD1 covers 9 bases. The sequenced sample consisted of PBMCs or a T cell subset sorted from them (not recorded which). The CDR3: CATSRGDRVIRDQPQHF. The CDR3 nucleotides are TGTGCCACCAGCAGAGGGGACAGGGTGATAAGGGATCAGCCCCAGCATTTT. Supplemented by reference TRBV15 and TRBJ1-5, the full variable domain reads DAMVIQNPRYQVTQFGKPVTLSCSQTLNHNVMYWYQQKSSQAPKLLFHYYDKDFNNEADTPDNFQSRRPNTSFCFLDIRSPGLGDTAMYLCATSRGDRVIRDQPQHFGDGTRLSIL.